This T cell receptor beta chain was identified in a study of CD8 T cells in Susac syndrome. Random hexamers primed reverse transcription of about 0.45 to 1 ug RNA. TCRdb ran MiXCR on the immunoSEQ multiplex PCR reads and lists one entry per CDR3 protein. The repertoire holds some 400,000 distinct CDR3 sequences, with about 85% as singletons. This sequence was found in a human donor with multiple sclerosis. Sequenced sample: CD8+ T cells from PBMCs.

The chain's CDR3 is CASSSRDSHYEQYF. The CDR3 nucleotides read TGTGCCAGCAGTTCCCGGGACAGTCACTACGAGCAGTACTTC. This chain connects TRBV6-1 to TRBJ2-7; 7 bases are shared with TRBD1. V dropped 5 bases and J dropped 3; count of bases not matched to a gene: 7. Germline assignment: CDR1 MNHNS and CDR2 SASEGT. The length of the CDR3 is 14 residues.